This TCR beta chain was sequenced in a study of regulatory and conventional T cells in RAG deficiency. General study findings and limits: In Omenn syndrome, Treg and Tconv repertoires overlapped >75%. Control T-cell subsets had markedly higher Shannon entropy and lower Simpson indices than RAG-deficient patients. Other subsets showed about 10-fold reductions, but Treg unique TCR beta sequences fell 95 to 100-fold in these patients.

Assay used: immunoSEQ multiplex PCR; TCRdb lists only in-frame clones, some missing. The data show 34,000 or so clones, 89% seen once. Note on this clone: Its antigen remains unknown.

The CDR3 totals 15 residues. The germline V gene has CDR1 SEHNR and CDR2 FQNEAQ (reference sequence). The ends lost 5 bases at V and 3 bases at J; junction bases unmatched: 9. These records were also assigned to another study, of regulatory T cells. In that study: The PCR used 52 TRBV and 13 TRBJ primers. Patient repertoires had restricted TRB V-J pairs and skewed V and J usage, most in Tregs.

The chain links TRBV7-9 to TRBJ1-2, with 7 bases aligning to TRBD1. The clonotype originates from a human donor in good health. The sequencing sample was made of CD8+ T cells sorted from blood. As DNA, the CDR3 is TGTGCCAGCAGCGAGCCGGGACAGATATACTATGGCTACACCTTC. It encodes CASSEPGQIYYGYTF.